Below are 15 T cell receptor beta chains sequenced from a single sample in a study of T-cell memory formation after mild COVID-19. TCRdb re-analysed the 5' RACE reads in MiXCR, keeping a single row per CDR3 protein. The table has more than 400,000 distinct CDR3 sequences, 18% seen once; the top ten hold approximately 13%. Sequencing input: PBMCs or a T cell subset sorted from them (not recorded which). All receptors derive from an adult woman who had mild COVID-19 (a few samples of this study predate the infection). Cell type and time point are not known.

The V gene is TRBV10-3, the J gene TRBJ1-1, with no clear D. CDR1 is ENHRY, CDR2 SYGVKD, per germline. The CDR3 extends over 13 amino acids. The ends were cut back, 2 bases at V and 5 bases at J, with 9 bases in the middle. The CDR3 loop reads CAISEGEQTEAFF. The CDR3 region has the DNA TGTGCCATCAGTGAGGGGGAACAGACTGAAGCTTTCTTT.

The sample holds a few counts of this clonotype. The V call is TRBV20-1, the J call TRBJ2-1, with 12 bases fitting TRBD2. Trimming took 5 bases from V and 9 from J; bases not matched to a gene: 8. From germline, CDR1 is DFQATT and CDR2 SNEGSKA (reference sequence). CDR3 length: 14 amino acids. This CDR3 reads CSAPRTSGMGEQFF. The CDR3 DNA sequence: TGCAGTGCTCCCCGGACTAGCGGGATGGGTGAGCAGTTCTTC.

This clonotype has a handful of counts. The chain is built from TRBV7-9 and TRBJ2-5; the D gene could be TRBD1 or TRBD2 (5 bases each). The CDR3 extends over 14 amino acids. With 7 bases removed from V and 5 bases from J, the gap between germline ends came to 17 bases. In germline, CDR1 is SEHNR, CDR2 FQNEAQ (reference sequence). The CDR3 region is CASTPSAGAETQYF. Written as DNA, the CDR3 is TGTGCCAGCACCCCCTCTGCCGGGGCGGAGACCCAGTACTTC.

This chain joins TRBV6-2 or TRBV6-3 and TRBJ1-4; D unclear. The V end was cut by 0 bases, the J end by 6 bases, with 11 bases between. Germline V CDR1 and CDR2: MNHEY, SVGEGT. The length of the CDR3 is 15 residues. The CDR3: CASSYSGGSYEKLFF. In nucleotides, the CDR3 is TGTGCCAGCAGTTACTCGGGAGGTTCATATGAAAAACTGTTTTTT.

The chain uses TRBV7-2 and TRBJ2-7, with 12 positions matching TRBD2. In germline, CDR1 is SGHTA, CDR2 FQGNSA. The CDR3 loop spans 15 amino acids. The V gene end was trimmed by 5 bases and the J gene end by 3 bases; junction bases not matched to a gene: 5. The CDR3 is CASSALAGGNYEQYF. The CDR3 DNA sequence: TGTGCCAGCAGCGCACTAGCGGGAGGTAACTACGAGCAGTACTTC.

A few counts support this clonotype. CDR3 residues: CASSPPLGANEKLFF. CDR3 sequence (DNA): TGTGCCAGCTCACCACCCCTGGGGGCAAATGAAAAACTGTTTTTT. The chain recombines TRBV18 with TRBJ1-4, with D perhaps TRBD1 (6 bases). Germline V gives CDR1 KGHSH, CDR2 LQKENI. Trimming stripped 0 bases from V and 5 bases from J, with 10 bases between. There are 15 residues in the CDR3. Variable domain in full (rest from reference TRBV18 and TRBJ1-4): NAGVMQNPRHLVRRRGQEARLRCSPMKGHSHVYWYRQLPEEGLKFMVYLQKENIIDESGMPKERFSAEFPKEGPSILRIQQVVRGDSAAYFCASSPPLGANEKLFFGSGTQLSVL.

This chain uses TRBV15 with TRBJ1-3, with 10 bases identical to TRBD1. V trimming: 4 bases; J trimming: 4 bases; junction bases outside the gene matches: 7. This CDR3 is built from 16 residues. Germline-derived CDR1 and CDR2 are LNHNV and YYDKDF (reference sequence). CDR3: CATSNADRGLGNTIYF. Written as DNA, the CDR3 is TGTGCCACCAGCAACGCAGACAGGGGGCTAGGAAACACCATATATTTT.

V usage is TRBV6-1 and J usage is TRBJ2-1, with D maybe TRBD2 (6 bases). V shed 5 bases and J shed 6 bases, with 14 bases lying between them. Per the germline V gene, CDR1 is MNHNS and CDR2 is SASEGT. This CDR3 spans 14 amino acids. CDR3 DNA: TGTGCCAGCAGTCCGACTAGACGGAGCAATGAGCAGTTCTTC. It specifies CASSPTRRSNEQFF.

In this sample, this clonotype turned up a few times. Written as DNA, the CDR3 is TGTGCCAGCAGCCCCTTCCCAGACAGTAACTATGGCTACACCTTC. Amino acids: CASSPFPDSNYGYTF. The V gene is TRBV7-8, the J gene TRBJ1-2, with D perhaps matching TRBD1 (5 bases). Trimming pared 5 bases from V and 1 base from J, leaving 14 bases between. Germline assignment: CDR1 SGHVS and CDR2 FQNEAQ. This CDR3 is built from 15 residues.

The gene calls are TRBV12-3 or TRBV12-4 and TRBJ2-1, with TRBD1 as a possible D gene (6 bases). Trimming pared 3 bases from V and 4 bases from J, leaving 13 bases between. The CDR3 length is 15 residues. CDR3 DNA: TGTGCCAGCAGTTTTATGGCAGGGACATACAATGAGCAGTTCTTC. Its translation: CASSFMAGTYNEQFF.

This clonotype appeared many times. The CDR3 DNA is TGTGCCAGCAGTGGTCTTCGACAGAGTACGGGAAACACTGAAGCTTTCTTT. Its protein is CASSGLRQSTGNTEAFF. This chain uses TRBV12-3 or TRBV12-4 with TRBJ1-1; tentative D call: TRBD1 (5 bases). V was cut by 5 bases and J by 2 bases, with 21 bases left in between. There are 17 residues in the CDR3.

This clonotype has ten or more counts. The chain has TRBV4-3 and TRBJ2-3, with TRBD2 matching 9 bases. This CDR3 is 17 amino acids long. J gave up 6 bases and V 4 bases, and 14 bases lay outside the gene matches. Germline V gene data show CDR1 as LGHNA and CDR2 as YSLEER. The CDR3 loop reads CASSLWTAGGPRDTQYF. In DNA, the CDR3 is TGCGCCAGCAGCCTTTGGACGGCGGGAGGGCCCAGGGATACGCAGTATTTT.

The chain combines TRBV4-1 with TRBJ2-7; D is unclear. CDR3 length equals 15 residues. CDR1 is MGHRA and CDR2 is YSYEKL in the germline V gene. Trimming stripped 3 bases from V and 2 bases from J, with 14 bases between. CDR3 nucleotides: TGCGCCAGCAGCCAGCAGCCGAAATCCCCCTACGAGCAGTACTTC. Translated, it gives CASSQQPKSPYEQYF.

V is TRBV7-2 and J is TRBJ2-3, with TRBD2 matching over 12 bases. The V gene's germline CDR1 is SGHTA and CDR2 FQGNSA. This CDR3 comprises 16 residues. With 5 bases clipped from V and 6 bases from J, the junction kept 9 bases outside the gene matches. CDR3 in amino acids: CASSLRLAGDSDTQYF. The CDR3, as DNA: TGTGCCAGCAGCCTTAGACTAGCGGGAGATTCGGATACGCAGTATTTT. The full variable domain, completed using reference TRBV7-2 and TRBJ2-3, is GAGVSQSPSNKVTEKGKDVELRCDPISGHTALYWYRQSLGQGLEFLIYFQGNSAPDKSGLPSDRFSAERTGGSVSTLTIQRTQQEDSAVYLCASSLRLAGDSDTQYFGPGTRLTVL.

This clonotype was detected a few times. This chain links TRBV7-9 with TRBJ2-1; a weak D match, TRBD2 (6 bases). The germline gives CDR1 SEHNR, CDR2 FQNEAQ (reference sequence). The CDR3 length is 13 residues. The V gene lost 5 bases and the J gene lost 6 bases, with 11 bases spanning the gap. CDR3 residues: CASSHGTVNEQFF. The CDR3, as DNA: TGTGCCAGCAGCCATGGGACTGTCAATGAGCAGTTCTTC.